This T cell receptor (beta chain) was recovered during a study of control samples from healthy donors and cancer patients. Deletions cut 0 bases from V and 7 bases from J, with 7 bases between. Per germline, CDR1 WNHNN and CDR2 SYGVQD (reference sequence). CDR3 length equals 12 residues. The repertoire was sequenced with immunoSEQ multiplex PCR; TCRdb's copy has only in-frame clones and lacks some. The sample consists of 100,000 to 150,000 clones, roughly 87% of them appearing once. This chain connects TRBV10-1 to TRBJ2-7, with D hard to call. Sequencing input: blood. This clonotype was sampled from a man in his late teens or twenties in good health. This chain's CDR3 is CASSESKEEQYF. The CDR3 DNA reads as TGCGCCAGCAGTGAGTCGAAGGAGGAGCAGTACTTC.